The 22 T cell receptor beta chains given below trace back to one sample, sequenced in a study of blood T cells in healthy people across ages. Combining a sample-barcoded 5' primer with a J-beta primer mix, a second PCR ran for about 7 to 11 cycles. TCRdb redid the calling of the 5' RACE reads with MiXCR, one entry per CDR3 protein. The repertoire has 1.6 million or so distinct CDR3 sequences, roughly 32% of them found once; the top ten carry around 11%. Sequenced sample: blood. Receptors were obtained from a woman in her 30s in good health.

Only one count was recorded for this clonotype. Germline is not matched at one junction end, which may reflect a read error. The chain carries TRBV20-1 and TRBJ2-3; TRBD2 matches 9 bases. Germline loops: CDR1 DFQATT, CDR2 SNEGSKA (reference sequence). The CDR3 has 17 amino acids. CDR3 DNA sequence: TGCAGTGCTAGAGATGGGCTAGCGGGAACTAGCACAGATACGCGGTATTTT. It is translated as CSARDGLAGTSTDTRYF.

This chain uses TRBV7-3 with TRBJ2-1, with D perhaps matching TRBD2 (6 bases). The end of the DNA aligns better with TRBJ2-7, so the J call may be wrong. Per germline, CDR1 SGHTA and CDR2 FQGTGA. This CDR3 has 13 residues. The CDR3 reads CASGGGLYNEQYF. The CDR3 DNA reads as TGTGCCAGCGGGGGAGGACTGTACAATGAGCAGTACTTC.

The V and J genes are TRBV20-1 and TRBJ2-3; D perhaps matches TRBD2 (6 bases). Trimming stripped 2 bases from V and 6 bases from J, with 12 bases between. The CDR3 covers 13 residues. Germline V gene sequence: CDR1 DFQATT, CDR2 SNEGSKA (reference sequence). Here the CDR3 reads CSARYGGTDTQYF. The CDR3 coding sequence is TGCAGTGCTAGATACGGGGGTACGGATACGCAGTATTTT.

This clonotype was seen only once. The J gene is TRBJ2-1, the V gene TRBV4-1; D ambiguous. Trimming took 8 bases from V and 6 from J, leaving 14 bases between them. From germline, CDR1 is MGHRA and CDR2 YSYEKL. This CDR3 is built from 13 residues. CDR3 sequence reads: CASGLSDLNEQFF. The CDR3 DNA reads TGCGCCAGCGGCCTCTCGGATCTCAATGAGCAGTTCTTC.

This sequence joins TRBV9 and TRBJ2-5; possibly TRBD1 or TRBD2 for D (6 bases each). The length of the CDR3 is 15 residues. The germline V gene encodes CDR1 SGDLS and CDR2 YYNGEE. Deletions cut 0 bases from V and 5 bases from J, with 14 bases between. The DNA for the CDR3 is TGTGCCAGCAGCGTAGGGAGGGGGGTAGTCGAGACCCAGTACTTC. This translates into CASSVGRGVVETQYF.

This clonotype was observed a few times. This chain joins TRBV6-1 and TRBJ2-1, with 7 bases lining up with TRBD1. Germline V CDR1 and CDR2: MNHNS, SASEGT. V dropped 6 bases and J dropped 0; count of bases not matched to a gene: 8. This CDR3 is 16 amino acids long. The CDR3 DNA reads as TGTGCCAGCAGGTCCCTCGACAGGGTCTCCTACAATGAGCAGTTCTTC. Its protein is CASRSLDRVSYNEQFF.

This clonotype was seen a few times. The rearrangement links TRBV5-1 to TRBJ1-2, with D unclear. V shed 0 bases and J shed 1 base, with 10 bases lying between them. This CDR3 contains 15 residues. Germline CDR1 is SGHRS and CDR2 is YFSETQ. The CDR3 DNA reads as TGCGCCAGCAGCTTGGGGTCTCCTGATAACTATGGCTACACCTTC. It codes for CASSLGSPDNYGYTF. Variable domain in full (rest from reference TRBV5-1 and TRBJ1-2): KAGVTQTPRYLIKTRGQQVTLSCSPISGHRSVSWYQQTPGQGLQFLFEYFSETQRNKGNFPGRFSGRQFSNSRSEMNVSTLELGDSALYLCASSLGSPDNYGYTFGSGTRLTVV.

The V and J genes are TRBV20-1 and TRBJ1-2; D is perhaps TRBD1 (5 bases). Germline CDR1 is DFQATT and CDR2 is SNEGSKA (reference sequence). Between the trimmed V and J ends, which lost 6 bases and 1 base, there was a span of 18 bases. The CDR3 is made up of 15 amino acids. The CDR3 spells CSAPGRDSFNYGYTF. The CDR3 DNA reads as TGCAGTGCCCCGGGACGAGACTCCTTTAACTATGGCTACACCTTC.

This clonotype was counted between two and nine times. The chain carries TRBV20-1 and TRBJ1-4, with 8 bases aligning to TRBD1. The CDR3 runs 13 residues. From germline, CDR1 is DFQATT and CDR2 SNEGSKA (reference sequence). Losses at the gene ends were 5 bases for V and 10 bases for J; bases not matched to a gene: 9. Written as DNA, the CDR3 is TGCAGTGCTGGGACAGGCTACGAAGGAAAACTGTTTTTT. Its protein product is CSAGTGYEGKLFF.

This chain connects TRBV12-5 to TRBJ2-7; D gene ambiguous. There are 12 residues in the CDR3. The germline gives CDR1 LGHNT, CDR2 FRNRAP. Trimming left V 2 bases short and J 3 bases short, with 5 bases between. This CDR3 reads CASGLSLYEQYF. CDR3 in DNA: TGTGCTAGTGGTTTGTCCCTCTACGAGCAGTACTTC.

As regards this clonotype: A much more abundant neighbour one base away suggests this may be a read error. CDR3 sequence (DNA): TGCGCCAGCAGCCAGAGAGCGGGGGAGCAAGAGACCCAGTACTTC. It translates to CASSQRAGEQETQYF. This chain connects TRBV4-1 to TRBJ2-5; 8 bases are a match to TRBD2. The trim removed 3 bases at V and 2 bases at J, leaving 5 bases unmatched. CDR3 length: 15 amino acids. The germline gives CDR1 MGHRA, CDR2 YSYEKL.

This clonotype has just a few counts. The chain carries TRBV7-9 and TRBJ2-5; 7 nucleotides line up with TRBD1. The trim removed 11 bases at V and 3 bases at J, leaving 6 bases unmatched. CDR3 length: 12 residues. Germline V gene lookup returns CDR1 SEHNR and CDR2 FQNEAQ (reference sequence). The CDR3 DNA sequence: TGTGCCTGGGTAGGGGGCGAAGAGACCCAGTACTTC. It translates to CAWVGGEETQYF.

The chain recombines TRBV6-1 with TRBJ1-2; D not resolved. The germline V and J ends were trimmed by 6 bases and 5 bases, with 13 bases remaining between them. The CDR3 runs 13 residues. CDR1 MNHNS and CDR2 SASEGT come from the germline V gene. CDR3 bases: TGTGCCAGCAGGAGGGTTGAGACGTATGGCTACACCTTC. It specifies CASRRVETYGYTF.

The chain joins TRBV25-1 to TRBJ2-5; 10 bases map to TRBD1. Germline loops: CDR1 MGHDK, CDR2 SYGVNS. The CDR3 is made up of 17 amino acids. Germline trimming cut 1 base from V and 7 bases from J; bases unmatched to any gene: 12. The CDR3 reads CASSEFGWDRGTSTQYF. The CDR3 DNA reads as TGTGCCAGCAGTGAATTTGGTTGGGACAGGGGCACTTCGACCCAGTACTTC.

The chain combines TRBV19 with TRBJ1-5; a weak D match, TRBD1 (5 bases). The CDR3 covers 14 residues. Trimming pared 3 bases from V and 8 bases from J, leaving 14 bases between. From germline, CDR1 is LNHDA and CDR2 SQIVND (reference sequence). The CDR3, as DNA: TGTGCCAGTAGTATCGGGGCCTCTTTTGAGCCCCAGCATTTT. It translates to CASSIGASFEPQHF.

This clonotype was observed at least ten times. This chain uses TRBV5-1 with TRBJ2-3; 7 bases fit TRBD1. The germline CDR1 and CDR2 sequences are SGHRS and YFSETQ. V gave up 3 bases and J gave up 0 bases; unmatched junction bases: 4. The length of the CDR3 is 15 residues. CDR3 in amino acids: CASSWGQTSTDTQYF. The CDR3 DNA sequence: TGCGCCAGCAGCTGGGGACAGACTAGCACAGATACGCAGTATTTT.

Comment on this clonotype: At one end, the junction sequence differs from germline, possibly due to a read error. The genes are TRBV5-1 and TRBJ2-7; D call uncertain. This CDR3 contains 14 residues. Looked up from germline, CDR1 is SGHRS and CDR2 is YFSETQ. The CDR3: CASGFLESPHEQYF. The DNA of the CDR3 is TGCGCCAGCGGCTTTCTAGAATCCCCCCACGAGCAGTACTTC.

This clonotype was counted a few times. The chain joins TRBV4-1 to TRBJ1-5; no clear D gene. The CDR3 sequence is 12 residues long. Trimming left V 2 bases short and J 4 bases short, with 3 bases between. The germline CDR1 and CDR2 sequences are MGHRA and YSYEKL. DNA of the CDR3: TGCGCCAGCAGCCAACCGAATCAGCCCCAGCATTTT. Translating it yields CASSQPNQPQHF.

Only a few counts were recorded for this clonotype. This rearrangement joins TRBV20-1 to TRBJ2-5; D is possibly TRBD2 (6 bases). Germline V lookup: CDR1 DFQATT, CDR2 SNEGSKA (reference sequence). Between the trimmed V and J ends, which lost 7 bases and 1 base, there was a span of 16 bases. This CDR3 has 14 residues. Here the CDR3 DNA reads TGCAGTGGTTTCCCAGCGGGCGGCCAAGAGACCCAGTACTTC. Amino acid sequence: CSGFPAGGQETQYF.

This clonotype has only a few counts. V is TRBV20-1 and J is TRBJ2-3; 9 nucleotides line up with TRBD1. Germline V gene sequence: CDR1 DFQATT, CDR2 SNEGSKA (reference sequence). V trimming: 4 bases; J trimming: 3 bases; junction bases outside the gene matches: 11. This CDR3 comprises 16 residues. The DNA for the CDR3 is TGCAGTGCTACAGACGAGGACAGGGGACGGACAGATACGCAGTATTTT. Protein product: CSATDEDRGRTDTQYF.

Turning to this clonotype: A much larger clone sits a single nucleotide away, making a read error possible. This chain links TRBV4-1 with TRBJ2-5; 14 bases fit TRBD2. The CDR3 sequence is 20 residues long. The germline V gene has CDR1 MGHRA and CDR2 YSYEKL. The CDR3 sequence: CAGSQDRVQGLAGVGETQYF. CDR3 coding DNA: TGCGCCGGCAGCCAAGATAGAGTACAGGGACTAGCGGGAGTGGGGGAGACCCAGTACTTC.

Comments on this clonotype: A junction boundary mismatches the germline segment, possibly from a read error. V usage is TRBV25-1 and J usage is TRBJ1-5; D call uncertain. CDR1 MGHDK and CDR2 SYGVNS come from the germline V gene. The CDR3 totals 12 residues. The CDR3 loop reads CACSDEGQPQHF. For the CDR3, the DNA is TGTGCCTGCAGTGACGAGGGTCAGCCCCAGCATTTT.